Listed below are T cell receptor beta chains from one sample, sequenced in a study of T cell responses to AZD1222 COVID-19 vaccine. The method was immunoSEQ multiplex PCR; TCRdb's version includes in-frame clones alone and lacks a portion of them. The table shows roughly 150,000 clones, with nearly 95% occurring only once. This specimen was peripheral blood, taken on day 0 of AZD1222 vaccination. Receptor source: an adult in good health. Both conserved end residues are part of each CDR3. The D gene is left open where the match is weak. Clone size is shown for a subset of rows, as once, few, many or a class of expanded clone.

v_gene	abundance	d_gene	j_gene	CDR3aa	CDR3nt
TRBV10-1	-	TRBD1	TRBJ2-7	CASSDEGGRGEQYF	TGCGCCAGCAGTGATGAAGGGGGCCGTGGCGAGCAGTACTTC
TRBV7-9	-	TRBD1	TRBJ1-2	CASSSDRGDNYGYTF	TGTGCCAGCAGCTCCGACAGGGGGGACAACTATGGCTACACCTTC
TRBV5-6	-	-	TRBJ1-6	CASSLLVAGPGSPLHF	TGTGCCAGCAGCTTGCTGGTGGCAGGCCCAGGTTCACCCCTCCACTTT
TRBV6-2/TRBV6-3	-	-	TRBJ2-7	CASSLGRPTYEQYF	TGTGCCAGCAGTCTAGGACGACCCACCTACGAGCAGTACTTC
TRBV10-3	-	-	TRBJ2-1	CAISENGGNEQFF	TGTGCCATCAGTGAGAATGGGGGAAATGAGCAGTTCTTC
TRBV4-1	-	-	TRBJ1-4	CASSRTRAPNEKLFF	TGCGCCAGCAGCCGTACCAGGGCTCCTAATGAAAAACTGTTTTTT
TRBV7-3	-	TRBD1	TRBJ2-7	CASSLGDRAGEQYF	TGTGCCAGCAGCTTAGGGGACAGGGCGGGCGAGCAGTACTTC
TRBV10-3	-	-	TRBJ1-1	CAISEQVMNTEAFF	TGTGCCATCAGTGAACAGGTAATGAACACTGAAGCTTTCTTT
TRBV4-1	-	-	TRBJ1-2	CASSQEEGGYGYTF	TGCGCCAGCAGCCAAGAAGAGGGAGGCTATGGCTACACCTTC
TRBV9	-	-	TRBJ1-6	CASSPTLGRVNSPLHF	TGTGCCAGCAGCCCGACTCTCGGTCGTGTTAATTCACCCCTCCACTTT
TRBV4-2	-	-	TRBJ2-3	CASSRSVGAASTDTQYF	TGTGCCAGCAGCCGCAGCGTTGGAGCGGCTAGCACAGATACGCAGTATTTT
TRBV19	-	-	TRBJ2-5	CASSISGTDQETQYF	TGTGCCAGTAGTATATCCGGGACGGACCAAGAGACCCAGTACTTC
TRBV10-1	-	TRBD2	TRBJ2-1	CASSPGLAGGHNEQFF	TGCGCCAGCAGCCCCGGACTAGCGGGAGGTCACAATGAGCAGTTCTTC
TRBV10-3	-	-	TRBJ1-4	CAIGTREKLFF	TGTGCCATCGGCACTCGTGAAAAACTGTTTTTT
TRBV18	once	-	TRBJ1-4	CASSDGSNNEKLFF	TGTGCCAGCTCCGACGGGTCCAATAATGAAAAACTGTTTTTT
TRBV18	-	TRBD2	TRBJ2-7	CASSPPAGGLTYEQYF	TGTGCCAGCTCACCACCAGCGGGGGGCCTTACCTACGAGCAGTACTTC
TRBV27	-	-	TRBJ2-7	CASSLGPGAREQYF	TGTGCCAGCAGTTTGGGTCCGGGGGCGAGGGAGCAGTACTTC
TRBV6-5	-	-	TRBJ1-1	CASSYAAGRAEAFF	TGTGCCAGCAGTTATGCAGCGGGGCGCGCTGAAGCTTTCTTT
TRBV5-1	-	-	TRBJ2-5	CASSLSGSQGQETQYF	TGCGCCAGCAGCCTATCGGGCTCTCAGGGCCAAGAGACCCAGTACTTC
TRBV19	-	-	TRBJ1-1	CASSIVTEAFF	TGTGCCAGTAGTATCGTCACTGAAGCTTTCTTT
TRBV4-1	-	-	TRBJ1-4	CASSQDEGRDEKLFF	TGCGCCAGCAGCCAAGATGAGGGACGGGATGAAAAACTGTTTTTT
TRBV7-2	once	-	TRBJ1-2	CASSLYGNYGYTF	TGTGCCAGCAGCTTGTACGGCAACTATGGCTACACCTTC
TRBV3-1/TRBV3-2	-	TRBD1	TRBJ2-7	CASSQAGRDRVYEQYF	TGTGCCAGCAGCCAGGCCGGCAGGGACAGGGTCTACGAGCAGTACTTC
TRBV24-1	-	TRBD1	TRBJ2-7	CATSPHRGQSYEQYF	TGTGCCACCTCACCCCACAGGGGACAATCCTACGAGCAGTACTTC
TRBV9	-	TRBD1	TRBJ1-3	CASSDTGTVRNTIYF	TGTGCCAGCAGCGATACCGGGACAGTTCGAAACACCATATATTTT
TRBV18	once	TRBD1	TRBJ2-7	CASSPPDRAGHEQYF	TGTGCCAGCTCACCCCCGGACAGGGCAGGCCACGAGCAGTACTTC
TRBV5-4	-	-	TRBJ2-1	CASSFAAAYNEQFF	TGTGCCAGCAGCTTCGCAGCGGCTTACAATGAGCAGTTCTTC
TRBV11-2	-	TRBD1	TRBJ1-1	CASSAGQSNTEAFF	TGTGCCAGCAGCGCGGGACAGTCGAACACTGAAGCTTTCTTT
TRBV7-9	-	TRBD1	TRBJ2-7	CASSFYDRVYEQYF	TGTGCCAGCAGCTTTTATGACAGGGTATACGAGCAGTACTTC
TRBV19	-	-	TRBJ1-1	CASSIGQGRTEAFF	TGTGCCAGTAGTATAGGGCAGGGTAGGACTGAAGCTTTCTTT
TRBV7-9	-	-	TRBJ2-7	CASSRDWGDEQYF	TGTGCCAGCAGCCGGGACTGGGGGGACGAGCAGTACTTC
TRBV11-2	-	-	TRBJ1-2	CASSPTSQGIGYTF	TGTGCCAGCAGCCCCACATCACAGGGAATTGGCTACACCTTC
TRBV5-4	-	-	TRBJ2-5	CASNRAGGNLKETQYF	TGTGCCAGCAACCGGGCGGGCGGCAACTTAAAAGAGACCCAGTACTTC
TRBV19	-	-	TRBJ1-2	CASRKGGRENYGYTF	TGTGCCAGTAGGAAAGGGGGACGTGAAAACTATGGCTACACCTTC
TRBV19	-	-	TRBJ1-2	CASSPKTGKTNYGYTF	TGTGCCAGTAGTCCCAAGACAGGCAAAACTAACTATGGCTACACCTTC
TRBV5-4	-	-	TRBJ2-6	CASHDRDSGANVLTF	TGTGCCAGCCATGACCGGGACTCTGGGGCCAACGTCCTGACTTTC
TRBV5-1	-	TRBD2	TRBJ2-3	CASSKGLAGTDTQYF	TGCGCCAGCAGCAAGGGACTAGCGGGCACAGATACGCAGTATTTT
TRBV27	medium-sized	TRBD1	TRBJ2-1	CASRVGQGGYNEQFF	TGTGCCAGCAGGGTGGGACAGGGAGGTTACAATGAGCAGTTCTTC
TRBV30	-	TRBD1	TRBJ2-3	CAWSGFWTGGTDTQYF	TGTGCCTGGAGTGGATTTTGGACAGGGGGTACAGATACGCAGTATTTT
TRBV28	-	TRBD2	TRBJ2-7	CASSYRTSGPYEQYF	TGTGCCAGCAGTTACCGGACTAGCGGCCCCTACGAGCAGTACTTC
TRBV3-1/TRBV3-2	-	TRBD2	TRBJ2-2	CASSRTSGSTGELFF	TGTGCCAGCAGCCGGACTAGCGGGAGCACCGGGGAGCTGTTTTTT
TRBV9	-	TRBD1	TRBJ2-1	CASSVGQGGTNEQFF	TGTGCCAGCAGCGTCGGACAGGGGGGGACGAATGAGCAGTTCTTC
TRBV5-1	once	TRBD1	TRBJ2-6	CASSLAGGRLGGANVLTF	TGCGCCAGCAGCTTGGCAGGGGGCCGATTGGGTGGGGCCAACGTCCTGACTTTC
TRBV27	-	-	TRBJ2-1	CASSFPVGEQFF	TGTGCCAGCAGTTTCCCTGTCGGGGAGCAGTTCTTC
TRBV6-5	-	-	TRBJ1-5	CASSSAAGAGNQPQHF	TGTGCCAGCAGTTCCGCCGCGGGCGCGGGCAATCAGCCCCAGCATTTT
TRBV25-1	-	-	TRBJ1-4	CASSDHRVANEKLFF	TGTGCCAGCAGTGACCACAGGGTTGCTAATGAAAAACTGTTTTTT
TRBV7-6	-	-	TRBJ1-1	CASSSRGVNTEAFF	TGTGCCAGCAGCTCGCGGGGGGTGAACACTGAAGCTTTCTTT
TRBV7-6	-	-	TRBJ1-1	CASSSYFAGNTEAFF	TGTGCCAGCAGCTCTTACTTCGCAGGGAACACTGAAGCTTTCTTT
TRBV7-2	few	-	TRBJ1-3	CASSWITDSGTIYF	TGTGCCAGCAGCTGGATCACAGATTCCGGCACCATATATTTT
TRBV27	once	-	TRBJ2-1	CASRKPRDDHNEQFF	TGTGCCAGCAGGAAACCGAGGGACGATCACAATGAGCAGTTCTTC
TRBV7-9	-	-	TRBJ1-3	CASSPPGNSGNTIYF	TGTGCCAGCAGCCCTCCGGGGAACTCTGGAAACACCATATATTTT
TRBV30	-	-	TRBJ1-5	CAWSPVPNQPQHF	TGTGCCTGGAGTCCAGTCCCTAATCAGCCCCAGCATTTT
TRBV7-8	-	-	TRBJ1-4	CASSLVGPTEKLFF	TGTGCCAGCAGCTTAGTCGGGCCAACTGAAAAACTGTTTTTT
TRBV2	-	-	TRBJ1-6	CASSVGTGRANSPLHF	TGTGCCAGCAGTGTGGGGACGGGCAGGGCTAATTCACCCCTCCACTTT
TRBV5-1	-	-	TRBJ2-7	CASSRYTSYEQYF	TGCGCCAGCAGCCGATATACCTCCTACGAGCAGTACTTC
TRBV7-3	-	TRBD2	TRBJ2-3	CASSSILAGSTDTQYF	TGTGCCAGCAGCTCAATACTAGCGGGGAGCACAGATACGCAGTATTTT
TRBV30	-	-	TRBJ1-5	CAWSVQGPQPQHF	TGTGCCTGGAGTGTGCAAGGCCCCCAGCCCCAGCATTTT
TRBV6-1	-	-	TRBJ1-1	CASSDVADYTFF	TGTGCCAGCAGTGATGTGGCAGATTATACTTTCTTT
TRBV28	once	-	TRBJ1-5	CASRQPGVLDQPQHF	TGTGCCAGCAGACAGCCTGGGGTCTTGGATCAGCCCCAGCATTTT